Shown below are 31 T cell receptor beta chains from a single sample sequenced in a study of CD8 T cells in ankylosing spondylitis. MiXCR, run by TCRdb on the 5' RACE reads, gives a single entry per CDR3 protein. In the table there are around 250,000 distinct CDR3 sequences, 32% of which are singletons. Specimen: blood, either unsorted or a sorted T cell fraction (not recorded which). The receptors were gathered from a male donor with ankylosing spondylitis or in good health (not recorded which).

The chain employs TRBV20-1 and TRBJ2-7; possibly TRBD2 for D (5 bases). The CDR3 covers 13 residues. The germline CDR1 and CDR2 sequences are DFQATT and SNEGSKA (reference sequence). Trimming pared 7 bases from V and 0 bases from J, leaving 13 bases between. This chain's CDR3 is CSGESGSSYEQYF. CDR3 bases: TGCAGTGGCGAGAGCGGTAGCTCCTACGAGCAGTACTTC.

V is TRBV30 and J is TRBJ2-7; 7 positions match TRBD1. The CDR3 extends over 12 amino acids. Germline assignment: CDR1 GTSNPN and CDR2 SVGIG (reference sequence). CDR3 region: CGGRTGPFEQYF. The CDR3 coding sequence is TGTGGGGGAAGGACAGGTCCCTTCGAGCAGTACTTC.

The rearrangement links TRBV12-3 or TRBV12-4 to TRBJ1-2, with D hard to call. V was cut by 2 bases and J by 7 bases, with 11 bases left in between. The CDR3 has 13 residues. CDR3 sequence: CASSLREEGGYTF. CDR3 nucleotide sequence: TGTGCCAGCAGTTTAAGGGAGGAAGGTGGCTACACCTTC.

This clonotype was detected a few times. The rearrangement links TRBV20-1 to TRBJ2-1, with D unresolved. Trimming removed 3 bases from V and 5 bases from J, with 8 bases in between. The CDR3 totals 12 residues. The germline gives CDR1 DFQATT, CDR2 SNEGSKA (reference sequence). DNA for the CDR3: TGCAGTGCTAGTTCGTCCCACAATGAGCAGTTCTTC. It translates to CSASSSHNEQFF.

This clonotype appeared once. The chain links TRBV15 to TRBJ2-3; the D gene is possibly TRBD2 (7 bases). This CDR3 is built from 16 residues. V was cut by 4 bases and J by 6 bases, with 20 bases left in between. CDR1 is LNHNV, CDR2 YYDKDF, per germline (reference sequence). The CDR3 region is CATSNGARGGPDTQYF. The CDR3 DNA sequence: TGTGCCACCAGCAACGGGGCTAGGGGGGGCCCGGATACGCAGTATTTT.

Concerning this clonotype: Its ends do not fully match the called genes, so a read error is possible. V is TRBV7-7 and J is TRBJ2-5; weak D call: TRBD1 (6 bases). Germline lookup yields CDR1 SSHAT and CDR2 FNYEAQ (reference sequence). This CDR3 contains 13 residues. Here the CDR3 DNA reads TGTGCTAGCAGCTTAGGCAGGGGTGAGACCCAGTACTTC. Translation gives CASSLGRGETQYF.

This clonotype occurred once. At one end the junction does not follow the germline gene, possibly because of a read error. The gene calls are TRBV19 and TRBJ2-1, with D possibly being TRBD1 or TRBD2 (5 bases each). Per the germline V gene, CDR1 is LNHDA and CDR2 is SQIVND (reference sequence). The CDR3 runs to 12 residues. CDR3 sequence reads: CASSIERDGGTF. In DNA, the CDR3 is TGTGCCAGTAGTATAGAGAGGGACGGAGGAACCTTC.

For the CDR3, the DNA is TGCAGTGCTAGAGGGGACAGGCGGGCCGGGGAGCTGTTTTTT. Amino acid sequence: CSARGDRRAGELFF. This chain joins TRBV20-1 and TRBJ2-2, with 8 bases fitting TRBD1. The junction had 4 bases not matched to a gene; V was cut back by 1 base and J by 6 bases. CDR1 is DFQATT and CDR2 is SNEGSKA in the germline V gene (reference sequence). The CDR3 is made up of 14 amino acids.

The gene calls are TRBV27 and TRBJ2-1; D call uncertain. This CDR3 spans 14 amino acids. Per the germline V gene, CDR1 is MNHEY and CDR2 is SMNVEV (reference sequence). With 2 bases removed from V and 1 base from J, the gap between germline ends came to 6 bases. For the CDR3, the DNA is TGTGCCAGCAGTTTACTTGAGTCCTACAATGAGCAGTTCTTC. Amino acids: CASSLLESYNEQFF.

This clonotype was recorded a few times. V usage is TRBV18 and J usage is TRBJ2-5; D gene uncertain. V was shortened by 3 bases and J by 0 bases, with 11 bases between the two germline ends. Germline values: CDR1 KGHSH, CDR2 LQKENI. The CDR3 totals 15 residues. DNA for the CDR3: TGTGCCAGCTCACCCTTTCGACGGGACCAAGAGACCCAGTACTTC. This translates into CASSPFRRDQETQYF.

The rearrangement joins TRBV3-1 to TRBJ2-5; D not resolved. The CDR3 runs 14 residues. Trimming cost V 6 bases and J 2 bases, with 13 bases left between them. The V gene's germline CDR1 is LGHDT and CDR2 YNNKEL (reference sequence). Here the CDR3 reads CASSGPLGQETQYF. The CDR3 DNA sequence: TGTGCCAGCAGTGGCCCGTTAGGACAAGAGACCCAGTACTTC.

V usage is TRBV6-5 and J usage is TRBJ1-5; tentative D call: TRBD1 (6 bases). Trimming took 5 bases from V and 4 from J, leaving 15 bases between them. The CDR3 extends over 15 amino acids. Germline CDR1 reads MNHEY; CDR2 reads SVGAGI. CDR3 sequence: CASSLLGGRNQPQHF. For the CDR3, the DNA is TGTGCCAGCAGTCTCCTCGGGGGGCGAAATCAGCCCCAGCATTTT.

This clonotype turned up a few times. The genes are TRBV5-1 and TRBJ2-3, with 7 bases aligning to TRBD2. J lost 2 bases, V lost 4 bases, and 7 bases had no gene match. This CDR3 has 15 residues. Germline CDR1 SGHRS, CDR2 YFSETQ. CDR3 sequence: CASSVTSLPTDTQYF. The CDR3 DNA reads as TGCGCCAGCAGCGTGACTAGCCTACCCACAGATACGCAGTATTTT.

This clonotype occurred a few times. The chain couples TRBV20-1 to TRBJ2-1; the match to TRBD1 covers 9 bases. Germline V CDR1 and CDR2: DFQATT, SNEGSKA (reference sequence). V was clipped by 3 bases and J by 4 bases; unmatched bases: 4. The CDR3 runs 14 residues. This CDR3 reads CSASTGTGYNEQFF. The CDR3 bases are TGCAGTGCTAGCACCGGGACAGGGTACAATGAGCAGTTCTTC.

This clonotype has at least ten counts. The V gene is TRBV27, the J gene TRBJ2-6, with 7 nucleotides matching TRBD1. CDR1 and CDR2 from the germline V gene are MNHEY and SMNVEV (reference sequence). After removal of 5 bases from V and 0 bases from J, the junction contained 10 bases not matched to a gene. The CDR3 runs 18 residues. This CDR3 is CASSVTGFVISGANVLTF. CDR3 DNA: TGTGCCAGCAGTGTGACAGGGTTTGTCATCTCTGGGGCCAACGTCCTGACTTTC. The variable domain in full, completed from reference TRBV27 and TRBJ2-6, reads EAQVTQNPRYLITVTGKKLTVTCSQNMNHEYMSWYRQDPGLGLRQIYYSMNVEVTDKGDVPEGYKVSRKEKRNFPLILESPSPNQTSLYFCASSVTGFVISGANVLTFGAGSRLTVL.

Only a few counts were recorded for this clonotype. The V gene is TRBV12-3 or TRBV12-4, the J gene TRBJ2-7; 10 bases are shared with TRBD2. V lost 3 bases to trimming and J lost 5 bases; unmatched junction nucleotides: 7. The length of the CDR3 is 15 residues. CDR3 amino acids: CASSLHSGGFNEQYF. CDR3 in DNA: TGTGCCAGCAGTTTGCATAGCGGGGGGTTCAACGAGCAGTACTTC.

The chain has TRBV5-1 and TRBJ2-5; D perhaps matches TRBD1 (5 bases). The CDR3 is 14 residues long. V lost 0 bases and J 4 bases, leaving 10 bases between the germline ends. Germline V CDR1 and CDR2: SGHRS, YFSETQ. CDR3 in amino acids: CASSLVSGRETQYF. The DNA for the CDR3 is TGCGCCAGCAGCTTGGTGTCAGGGCGAGAGACCCAGTACTTC.

CDR3 protein: CSAGGTSPYEQYF. CDR3 nucleotides: TGCAGCGCGGGCGGGACATCTCCCTACGAGCAGTACTTC. The chain recombines TRBV29-1 with TRBJ2-7; D could derive from TRBD1 or TRBD2 (6 bases each). V lost 7 bases to trimming and J lost 2 bases, with 15 bases between them. The CDR3 contains 13 residues. From germline, CDR1 is SQVTM and CDR2 ANQGSEA.

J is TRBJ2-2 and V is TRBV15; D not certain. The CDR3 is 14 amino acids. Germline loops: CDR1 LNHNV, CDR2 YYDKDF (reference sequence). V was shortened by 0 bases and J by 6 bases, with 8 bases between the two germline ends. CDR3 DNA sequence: TGTGCCACCAGCAGAGATTTTAGGGCCGGGGAGCTGTTTTTT. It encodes CATSRDFRAGELFF.

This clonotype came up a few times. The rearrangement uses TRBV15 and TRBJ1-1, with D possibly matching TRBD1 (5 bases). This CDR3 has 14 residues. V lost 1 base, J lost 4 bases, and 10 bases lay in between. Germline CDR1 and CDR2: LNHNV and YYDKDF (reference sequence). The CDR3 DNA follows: TGTGCCACCAGCAGAGGGGACGGTGGCACTGAAGCTTTCTTT. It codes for CATSRGDGGTEAFF.

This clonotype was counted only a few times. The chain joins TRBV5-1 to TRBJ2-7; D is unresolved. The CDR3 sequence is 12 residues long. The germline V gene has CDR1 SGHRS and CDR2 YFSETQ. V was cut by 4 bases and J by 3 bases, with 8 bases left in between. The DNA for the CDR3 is TGCGCCAGCAGCATTACAGACTACGAGCAGTACTTC. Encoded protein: CASSITDYEQYF.

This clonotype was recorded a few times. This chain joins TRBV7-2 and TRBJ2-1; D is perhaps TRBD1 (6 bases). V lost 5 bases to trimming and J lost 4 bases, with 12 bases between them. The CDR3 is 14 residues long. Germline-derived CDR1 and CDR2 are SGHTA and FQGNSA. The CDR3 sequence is CASSLGAVYNEQFF. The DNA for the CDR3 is TGTGCCAGCAGCCTGGGGGCAGTGTACAATGAGCAGTTCTTC.

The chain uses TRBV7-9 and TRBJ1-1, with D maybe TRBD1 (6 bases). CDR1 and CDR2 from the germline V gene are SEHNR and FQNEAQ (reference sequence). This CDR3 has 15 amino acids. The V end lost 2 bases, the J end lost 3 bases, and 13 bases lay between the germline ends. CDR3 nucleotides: TGTGCCAGCAGCTTATGGCAGGGGCTGTACACTGAAGCTTTCTTT. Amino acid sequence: CASSLWQGLYTEAFF.

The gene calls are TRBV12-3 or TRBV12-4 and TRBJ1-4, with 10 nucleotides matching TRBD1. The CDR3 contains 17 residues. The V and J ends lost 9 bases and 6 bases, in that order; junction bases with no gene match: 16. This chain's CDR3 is CASRSEAKTGGHEKLFF. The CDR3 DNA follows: TGTGCCAGTCGGTCAGAGGCCAAGACAGGGGGCCATGAAAAACTGTTTTTT.

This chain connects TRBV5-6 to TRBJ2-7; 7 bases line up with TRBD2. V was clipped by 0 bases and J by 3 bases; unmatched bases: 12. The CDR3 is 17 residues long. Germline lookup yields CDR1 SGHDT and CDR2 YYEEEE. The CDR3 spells CASSLGLAEEHRYEQYF. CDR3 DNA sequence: TGTGCCAGCAGCTTGGGGCTAGCGGAAGAACATCGCTACGAGCAGTACTTC.

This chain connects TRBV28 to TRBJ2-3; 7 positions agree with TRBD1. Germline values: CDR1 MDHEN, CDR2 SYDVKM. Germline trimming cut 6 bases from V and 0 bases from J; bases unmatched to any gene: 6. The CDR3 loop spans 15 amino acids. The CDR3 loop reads CASRPRGRSTDTQYF. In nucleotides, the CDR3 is TGTGCCAGCAGACCTAGGGGGCGTAGCACAGATACGCAGTATTTT.

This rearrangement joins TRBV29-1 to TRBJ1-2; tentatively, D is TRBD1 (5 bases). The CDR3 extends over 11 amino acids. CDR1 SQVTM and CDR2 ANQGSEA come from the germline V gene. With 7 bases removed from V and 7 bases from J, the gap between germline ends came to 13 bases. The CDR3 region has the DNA TGCAGCGGGGGCGGGTCGGGTGGCTACACCTTC. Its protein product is CSGGGSGGYTF.

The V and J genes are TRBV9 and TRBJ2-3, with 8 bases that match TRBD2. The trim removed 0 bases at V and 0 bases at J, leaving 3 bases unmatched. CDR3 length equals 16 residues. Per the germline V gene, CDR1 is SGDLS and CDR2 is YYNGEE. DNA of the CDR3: TGTGCCAGCAGCGTAGGAGCGGGGGCCAGCACAGATACGCAGTATTTT. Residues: CASSVGAGASTDTQYF.

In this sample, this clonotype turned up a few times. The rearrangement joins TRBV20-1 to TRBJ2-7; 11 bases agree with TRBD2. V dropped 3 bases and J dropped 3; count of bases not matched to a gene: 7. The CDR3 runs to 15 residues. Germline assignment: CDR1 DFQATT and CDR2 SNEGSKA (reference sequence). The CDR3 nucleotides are TGCAGTGCTAGTCAAGGGACTAGCGGTTTCTACGAGCAGTACTTC. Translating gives CSASQGTSGFYEQYF.

The CDR3 spells CASSTQTRTADTQYF. In DNA, the CDR3 is TGTGCCAGCAGTACCCAGACTAGGACCGCAGATACGCAGTATTTT. This sequence joins TRBV28 and TRBJ2-3, with a possible D match to TRBD2 (6 bases). Germline V gene data show CDR1 as MDHEN and CDR2 as SYDVKM. Trimming removed 5 bases at V and 4 bases at J, with 16 bases between. CDR3 size: 15 residues.

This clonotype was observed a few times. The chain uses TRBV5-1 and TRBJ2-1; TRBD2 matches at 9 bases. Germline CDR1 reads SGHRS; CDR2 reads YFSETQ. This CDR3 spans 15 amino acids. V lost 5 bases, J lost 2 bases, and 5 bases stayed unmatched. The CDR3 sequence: CASSMGLAAYNEQFF. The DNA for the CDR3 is TGCGCCAGCAGTATGGGACTAGCAGCCTACAATGAGCAGTTCTTC.